These 20 T cell receptor beta chains were all obtained from the same sample, sequenced in a study of CD8 T cells in ankylosing spondylitis. These receptors' antigens are unknown. Study observations and caveats: There was a TCR beta motif, made of fewer than 10 highly homologous variants, that appeared characteristic of ankylosing spondylitis blood.

TCRdb passed the 5' RACE reads through MiXCR, listing each CDR3 protein once. Of about 500,000 distinct CDR3 sequences in the sample, less than 6% were seen once. The sequenced material came from blood, either unsorted or a sorted T cell fraction (not recorded which). These receptors were taken from a male donor with ankylosing spondylitis.

This clonotype was seen at least ten times. The junction departs from the called germline gene at one end, perhaps through a read error. V usage is TRBV4-2 and J usage is TRBJ2-7; TRBD2 might be the D (7 bases). The V gene's germline CDR1 is LGHNA and CDR2 YNFKEQ. The CDR3 spans 13 residues. The DNA for the CDR3 is TGCGCCAGCAGTAGGGGGGGCTCCTACGAGCAGTACTTC. Amino acid sequence: CASSRGGSYEQYF.

This clonotype occurred many times. The V call is TRBV20-1, the J call TRBJ2-3; 8 bases agree with TRBD1. CDR1 DFQATT and CDR2 SNEGSKA come from the germline V gene (reference sequence). This CDR3 spans 14 amino acids. V dropped 6 bases and J dropped 3; count of bases not matched to a gene: 8. The CDR3 spells CSANGQGGTDTQYF. CDR3 nucleotides: TGCAGTGCCAACGGACAGGGCGGGACAGATACGCAGTATTTT.

This chain connects TRBV18 to TRBJ2-5; tentatively, D is TRBD1 or TRBD2 (6 bases each). The CDR3 extends over 15 amino acids. Germline V gene lookup returns CDR1 KGHSH and CDR2 LQKENI. The V and J ends lost 1 base and 1 base respectively, with 10 bases between them. The CDR3 reads CASSPLWGAQETQYF. CDR3 sequence (DNA): TGTGCCAGCTCACCACTCTGGGGGGCCCAAGAGACCCAGTACTTC.

In this sample, this clonotype turned up many times. V usage is TRBV20-1 and J usage is TRBJ2-3; 13 nucleotides align to TRBD2. The trim removed 5 bases at V and 3 bases at J, leaving 8 bases unmatched. The CDR3 is 16 amino acids. Germline CDR1 reads DFQATT; CDR2 reads SNEGSKA (reference sequence). CDR3 coding DNA: TGCAGTGCTCCTCGACTAGCGGGGGGCCTTACAGATACGCAGTATTTT. As protein: CSAPRLAGGLTDTQYF.

The table lists this clonotype with many counts. This sequence joins TRBV6-5 and TRBJ2-7; D possibly uses TRBD1 or TRBD2 (5 bases each). Germline V gives CDR1 MNHEY, CDR2 SVGAGI. V lost 0 bases and J lost 4, with 7 bases in between. There are 13 residues in the CDR3. CDR3 nucleotides: TGTGCCAGCAGTTACTCTTGGGGGTACGAGCAGTACTTC. This translates into CASSYSWGYEQYF.

V is TRBV4-3 and J is TRBJ2-1, with 12 nucleotides matching TRBD2. Germline assignment: CDR1 LGHNA and CDR2 YSLEER. The CDR3 runs to 16 residues. V dropped 4 bases and J dropped 8; count of bases not matched to a gene: 9. The CDR3 DNA follows: TGCGCCAGCAGCCGCCTGACTAGCGGGAGAAATTATGAGCAGTTCTTC. Protein product: CASSRLTSGRNYEQFF.

This clonotype came up many times. The genes are TRBV6-2 or TRBV6-3 and TRBJ2-1; 14 nucleotides align to TRBD2. The CDR3 runs to 15 residues. V shed 6 bases and J 7 bases; nucleotides not matched to a gene: 5. Germline CDR1 MNHEY, CDR2 SVGEGT. CDR3 sequence: CASRFGLAGGNEQFF. The CDR3 bases are TGTGCCAGCAGATTCGGACTAGCGGGGGGTAATGAGCAGTTCTTC.

This clonotype was seen ten or more times. This chain's CDR3 is CASSYAGLGDTQYF. The CDR3 DNA reads TGTGCCAGCAGTTACGCGGGCCTGGGGGATACGCAGTATTTT. The genes are TRBV6-5 and TRBJ2-3, with D possibly matching TRBD2 (5 bases). The CDR3 has 14 residues. The germline V and J ends were trimmed by 2 bases and 6 bases, with 12 bases remaining between them. Germline CDR1 reads MNHEY; CDR2 reads SVGAGI.

This clonotype has a count of ten or more. V is TRBV20-1 and J is TRBJ1-6; 7 bases are shared with TRBD1. Germline-derived CDR1 and CDR2 are DFQATT and SNEGSKA (reference sequence). V was pared by 6 bases and J by 5 bases, with 7 bases of the junction left unmatched. The CDR3 loop spans 14 amino acids. The CDR3 loop is CSAYNDRDNSPLHF. The CDR3 coding sequence is TGCAGTGCCTACAACGACAGGGATAATTCACCCCTCCACTTT.

This clonotype was picked up a small number of times. This could be a read error, since a much larger clone is one nucleotide away. V is TRBV12-3 or TRBV12-4 and J is TRBJ2-7, with 7 bases aligning to TRBD1. This CDR3 comprises 14 residues. The V gene end was trimmed by 6 bases and the J gene end by 2 bases; junction bases not matched to a gene: 7. CDR3 in DNA: TGTGCCAGCAGCACCGGGACAGCAACCTACGAGCAGTACTTC. This encodes CASSTGTATYEQYF.

This clonotype was counted at least ten times. The V gene is TRBV3-1, the J gene TRBJ2-1, with D perhaps TRBD2 (6 bases). There are 16 residues in the CDR3. The germline V gene has CDR1 LGHDT and CDR2 YNNKEL (reference sequence). Trimming left V 4 bases short and J 2 bases short, with 15 bases between. The CDR3 region has the DNA TGTGCCAGCAGCCCCCGGGGTAGCGGAACCTACAATGAGCAGTTCTTC. Its translation is CASSPRGSGTYNEQFF.

In the case of this clonotype: A much bigger clone sits one base away, suggesting this may be a read error. The chain uses TRBV11-2 and TRBJ2-1, with D possibly TRBD1 on 5 matching bases. The CDR3 is made up of 17 amino acids. Per germline, CDR1 SGHAT and CDR2 FQNNGV. V dropped 6 bases and J dropped 7 bases, with 25 bases sitting between them. DNA of the CDR3: TGTGCCAGCAGTCCACGAGTGGCCAGGGTGCTTTCTAATGAGCAGTTCTTC. This codes for CASSPRVARVLSNEQFF.

In this sample, this clonotype turned up a few times. J is TRBJ2-7 and V is TRBV20-1; 8 bases agree with TRBD2. The CDR3 loop spans 14 amino acids. CDR1 is DFQATT and CDR2 is SNEGSKA in the germline V gene (reference sequence). Trimming removed 0 bases from V and 1 base from J; junction bases left unmatched: 2. CDR3 sequence: CSARETSESYEQYF. The CDR3 DNA is TGCAGTGCTAGAGAGACTAGCGAATCCTACGAGCAGTACTTC.

There are many counts of this clonotype. J is TRBJ1-6 and V is TRBV20-1; D unresolved. This CDR3 has 16 amino acids. V was clipped by 0 bases and J by 0 bases, with 9 bases between them. Germline V gives CDR1 DFQATT, CDR2 SNEGSKA (reference sequence). CDR3 residues: CSARDVASSYNSPLHF. In DNA form, the CDR3 reads TGCAGTGCTAGAGATGTCGCGAGCTCCTATAATTCACCCCTCCACTTT.

This clonotype has a count of ten or more. The chain joins TRBV29-1 to TRBJ1-1, with TRBD1 matching over 7 bases. Germline trimming cut 7 bases from V and 1 base from J; bases unmatched to any gene: 9. Per the germline V gene, CDR1 is SQVTM and CDR2 is ANQGSEA. There are 14 residues in the CDR3. This CDR3 reads CSATDRSGNTEAFF. The DNA for the CDR3 is TGCAGCGCGACGGACAGGTCGGGGAACACTGAAGCTTTCTTT.

This clonotype occurred many times. The genes are TRBV7-9 and TRBJ2-1; no reliable D call. Germline V CDR1 and CDR2: SEHNR, FQNEAQ (reference sequence). CDR3 length: 12 residues. Trimming stripped 4 bases from V and 10 bases from J, with 11 bases between. CDR3 region: CASSYRLEEQFF. The CDR3 DNA reads as TGTGCCAGCAGCTACCGGCTTGAAGAGCAGTTCTTC.

This clonotype showed up just a few times. The V gene is TRBV7-2, the J gene TRBJ2-3; D gene unclear. The germline V gene encodes CDR1 SGHTA and CDR2 FQGNSA. The CDR3 runs to 14 residues. V dropped 4 bases and J dropped 2 bases, with 10 bases sitting between them. CDR3 sequence: CASSSPLHTDTQYF. CDR3 nucleotides: TGTGCCAGCAGCTCCCCCCTCCACACAGATACGCAGTATTTT. The full variable domain, completed using reference TRBV7-2 and TRBJ2-3, is GAGVSQSPSNKVTEKGKDVELRCDPISGHTALYWYRQSLGQGLEFLIYFQGNSAPDKSGLPSDRFSAERTGGSVSTLTIQRTQQEDSAVYLCASSSPLHTDTQYFGPGTRLTVL.

The rearrangement joins TRBV7-2 to TRBJ2-5; no definite D call. CDR1 is SGHTA and CDR2 is FQGNSA in the germline V gene. The CDR3 contains 14 residues. The ends were cut back, 4 bases at V and 6 bases at J, with 15 bases in the middle. CDR3 coding DNA: TGTGCCAGCAGCTCCGGTTTCTTGGGAAAGACCCAGTACTTC. Translating it yields CASSSGFLGKTQYF.

This clonotype was counted many times. V gene TRBV4-3 combines with J gene TRBJ2-4, with D unresolved. From germline, CDR1 is LGHNA and CDR2 YSLEER. This CDR3 contains 16 residues. Trimming left V 0 bases short and J 7 bases short, with 16 bases between. CDR3 bases: TGCGCCAGCAGCCAAGAAGTTCCAGCGATATATAACATTCAGTACTTC. Protein: CASSQEVPAIYNIQYF.

This clonotype was seen many times. This chain links TRBV4-3 with TRBJ2-1; D might be TRBD1 or TRBD2, each matching 6 bases. The ends were cut back, 4 bases at V and 1 base at J, with 17 bases in the middle. This CDR3 region has 17 residues. Germline CDR1 is LGHNA and CDR2 is YSLEER. CDR3 in DNA: TGCGCCAGCAGCCCCTCTGGAGGGGGGAGGTCCTACAATGAGCAGTTCTTC. Translated, it gives CASSPSGGGRSYNEQFF.